The rows below give T cell receptor beta chains drawn from one sample of a study of response to subunit inactivated influenza vaccine. TCRdb processed the RT-PCR reads anew with MiXCR; each CDR3 protein has one entry. The repertoire holds more than 550,000 distinct CDR3 sequences, 12% seen once, with approximately 10% in the top ten. Specimen: PBMCs from blood, collected on the day of vaccination. These receptors all stem from a man aged 50 to 59 who received an inactivated influenza vaccine. The CDR3 runs from the conserved cysteine through the conserved F or W. A D gene is named only where the DNA matches it firmly. Clone size is given for some rows only: seen once, a few or many times, or a class if the clone is expanded.

CDR3 length: 17
J gene: TRBJ1-1
V gene: TRBV6-2/TRBV6-3
D gene: .
clone size: few
CDR3 DNA: TGTGCCAGCAGTTTTACGGGGGACTGGAGCGTCAACACTGAAGCTTTCTTT
CDR3 protein: CASSFTGDWSVNTEAFF

CDR3 length: 15
J gene: TRBJ2-1
V gene: TRBV5-1
D gene: TRBD2
clone size: .
CDR3 DNA: TGCGCCAGCAGTTCTAGCGGGATGGCGTACAATGAGCAGTTCTTC
CDR3 protein: CASSSSGMAYNEQFF

CDR3 length: 12
J gene: TRBJ2-7
V gene: TRBV29-1
D gene: TRBD1
clone size: many
CDR3 DNA: TGCAGCGTTGGACAGGGGGCCAACGAGCAGTACTTC
CDR3 protein: CSVGQGANEQYF

CDR3 length: 15
J gene: TRBJ2-7
V gene: TRBV27
D gene: TRBD2
clone size: few
CDR3 DNA: TGTGCCAGCACCGGGACTAGCGGATCATCCTACGAGCAGTACTTC
CDR3 protein: CASTGTSGSSYEQYF

CDR3 length: 16
J gene: TRBJ2-2
V gene: TRBV6-5
D gene: TRBD2
clone size: few
CDR3 DNA: TGTGCCAGCAGTTACCCAGCGGGAGGCTTCACCGGGGAGCTGTTTTTT
CDR3 protein: CASSYPAGGFTGELFF

CDR3 length: 16
J gene: TRBJ2-3
V gene: TRBV24-1
D gene: TRBD2
clone size: .
CDR3 DNA: TGTGCCACCAGTGACCCAGGACTAGCGGCCCCTGATACGCAGTATTTT
CDR3 protein: CATSDPGLAAPDTQYF

CDR3 length: 12
J gene: TRBJ2-5
V gene: TRBV7-2
D gene: .
clone size: .
CDR3 DNA: TGTGCCAGCAGCTTTCGGGGGAAGACCCAGTACTTC
CDR3 protein: CASSFRGKTQYF

CDR3 length: 15
J gene: TRBJ2-5
V gene: TRBV2
D gene: TRBD2
clone size: .
CDR3 DNA: TGTGCCAGCAGTGAAGCGGGGACTAGTTGGGAGACCCAGTACTTC
CDR3 protein: CASSEAGTSWETQYF

CDR3 length: 14
J gene: TRBJ2-7
V gene: TRBV29-1
D gene: TRBD2
clone size: .
CDR3 DNA: TGCAGCGTTGCCTGGGGGGGAGGAGGCTACGAGCAGTACTTC
CDR3 protein: CSVAWGGGGYEQYF

CDR3 length: 14
J gene: TRBJ2-7
V gene: TRBV7-2
D gene: .
clone size: .
CDR3 DNA: TGTGCCAGCAGCTTAGCAGCGGAGACCTACGAGCAGTACTTC
CDR3 protein: CASSLAAETYEQYF

CDR3 length: 14
J gene: TRBJ1-2
V gene: TRBV12-3/TRBV12-4
D gene: .
clone size: .
CDR3 DNA: TGTGCCAGCAGTTTTACTGGACGTCCTGGAGGCTACACCTTC
CDR3 protein: CASSFTGRPGGYTF

CDR3 length: 14
J gene: TRBJ2-7
V gene: TRBV9
D gene: TRBD1
clone size: .
CDR3 DNA: TGTGCCAGCAGCCTCCCCCGGGACAGCCTCGAGCAGTACTTC
CDR3 protein: CASSLPRDSLEQYF

CDR3 length: 13
J gene: TRBJ1-6
V gene: TRBV20-1
D gene: TRBD1
clone size: few
CDR3 DNA: TGCAGTGCACAGACAGGGTTTAATTCACCCCTCCACTTT
CDR3 protein: CSAQTGFNSPLHF

CDR3 length: 13
J gene: TRBJ1-1
V gene: TRBV9
D gene: .
clone size: .
CDR3 DNA: TGTGCCAGCAGCGCCGGGGCAGGCTTAGAAGCTTTCTTT
CDR3 protein: CASSAGAGLEAFF

CDR3 length: 17
J gene: TRBJ2-1
V gene: TRBV10-3
D gene: TRBD2
clone size: .
CDR3 DNA: TGTGCCATCAGTGAGCCGGGGACTAGCGGAGGAGGAAATGAGCAGTTCTTC
CDR3 protein: CAISEPGTSGGGNEQFF

CDR3 length: 13
J gene: TRBJ2-7
V gene: TRBV11-2
D gene: .
clone size: .
CDR3 DNA: TGTGCCAGCAGCTTGGGGATCCGGGACGAGCAGTACTTC
CDR3 protein: CASSLGIRDEQYF

CDR3 length: 13
J gene: TRBJ2-1
V gene: TRBV7-8
D gene: .
clone size: few
CDR3 DNA: TGTGCCAGCAGCGTAACTCGAGACAGGATTCAGTTCTTC
CDR3 protein: CASSVTRDRIQFF

CDR3 length: 13
J gene: TRBJ1-2
V gene: TRBV12-3/TRBV12-4
D gene: .
clone size: few
CDR3 DNA: TGTGCCAGCAGGACCGGGCCCTCAAGGGGCTACACCTTC
CDR3 protein: CASRTGPSRGYTF

CDR3 length: 15
J gene: TRBJ1-5
V gene: TRBV6-2/TRBV6-3
D gene: .
clone size: .
CDR3 DNA: TGTGCCAGCAGTTACCTGGACAGAACCTTTAAGCCCCAGCATTTT
CDR3 protein: CASSYLDRTFKPQHF

CDR3 length: 14
J gene: TRBJ2-2
V gene: TRBV6-2/TRBV6-3
D gene: TRBD2
clone size: few
CDR3 DNA: TGTGCCAGCAGCGGACTAGCGGGGGTCTGGGAGCTGTTTTTT
CDR3 protein: CASSGLAGVWELFF